These 20 T cell receptor beta chains were sequenced from one sample in a study of Ad26.COV2.S vaccination and SARS-CoV-2 variants. Treatment in this sample: some 19 received Ad26.COV2.S at low or high dose, single or two shots; about 5 received placebo; per-sample allocation not given. Sampling took place 63 days after the first vaccine or placebo injection. The method was immunoSEQ multiplex PCR; TCRdb's version includes in-frame clones alone and lacks a portion of them. The sample includes about 480,000 clones, around 90% of them seen just once. Sequencing used peripheral blood, obtained in a trial of Ad26.COV2.S vaccine versus placebo. Receptors originate from a person aged 18-65 years who received the Ad26.COV2.S COVID-19 vaccine or a placebo.

The CDR3 loop is CASSGRDFSYNEQFF. The CDR3 nucleotides are TGTGCCAGCAGCGGACGGGACTTTTCCTACAATGAGCAGTTCTTC. The J gene is TRBJ2-1, the V gene TRBV11-2; weak D call: TRBD2 (6 bases). V lost 5 bases to trimming and J lost 1 base, with 12 bases between them. The germline V gene encodes CDR1 SGHAT and CDR2 FQNNGV. CDR3 length equals 15 residues. Together with reference TRBV11-2 and TRBJ2-1, the CDR3 gives the full variable domain: EAGVAQSPRYKIIEKRQSVAFWCNPISGHATLYWYQQILGQGPKLLIQFQNNGVVDDSQLPKDRFSAERLKGVDSTLKIQPAKLEDSAVYLCASSGRDFSYNEQFFGPGTRLTVL.

CDR3 coding DNA: TGTGCCAGCAGCAGGAGCGGGATGGGGGCCTACGAGCAGTACTTC. Translation: CASSRSGMGAYEQYF. The V and J genes are TRBV7-2 and TRBJ2-7, with TRBD2 identical over 7 bases. CDR1 and CDR2 from the germline V gene are SGHTA and FQGNSA. Germline trimming cut 5 bases from V and 2 bases from J; bases unmatched to any gene: 9. This CDR3 comprises 15 residues.

This chain joins TRBV5-1 and TRBJ1-1; D ambiguous. The CDR3 has 13 amino acids. V was pared by 0 bases and J by 4 bases, with 7 bases between. The germline V gene has CDR1 SGHRS and CDR2 YFSETQ. CDR3: CASSLEDFTEAFF. As DNA, the CDR3 is TGCGCCAGCAGCTTGGAGGATTTCACTGAAGCTTTCTTT. Based on the CDR3 plus reference TRBV5-1 and TRBJ1-1, the full variable domain is KAGVTQTPRYLIKTRGQQVTLSCSPISGHRSVSWYQQTPGQGLQFLFEYFSETQRNKGNFPGRFSGRQFSNSRSEMNVSTLELGDSALYLCASSLEDFTEAFFGQGTRLTVV.

To note about this clone: Other DNA sequences of this sample code for an identical CDR3. This chain links TRBV6-5 with TRBJ1-4, with D possibly TRBD1 on 6 matching bases. The CDR3 covers 15 residues. From germline, CDR1 is MNHEY and CDR2 SVGAGI. V lost 0 bases to trimming and J lost 1 base, with 6 bases between them. The CDR3 spells CASSYSGGTNEKLFF. The CDR3 bases are TGTGCCAGCAGTTACTCAGGGGGAACTAATGAAAAACTGTTTTTT.

The V and J genes are TRBV29-1 and TRBJ1-1, with D hard to call. Germline CDR1 reads SQVTM; CDR2 reads ANQGSEA. Trimming stripped 4 bases from V and 5 bases from J, with 11 bases between. This CDR3 has 12 residues. CDR3 DNA: TGCAGCGTTGGGGGAGGGTGGACTGAAGCTTTCTTT. This codes for CSVGGGWTEAFF.

About this clone itself: Other DNA sequences within the sample encode an identical CDR3. The rearrangement joins TRBV7-9 to TRBJ2-7, with D hard to call. From germline, CDR1 is SEHNR and CDR2 FQNEAQ (reference sequence). V was clipped by 4 bases and J by 5 bases, with 6 bases between them. The CDR3 runs to 11 residues. The CDR3 nucleotides read TGTGCCAGCAGCTCAAGAGACGAGCAGTACTTC. It codes for CASSSRDEQYF.

The gene calls are TRBV4-1 and TRBJ1-1, with D perhaps TRBD1 (5 bases). Germline CDR1 and CDR2: MGHRA and YSYEKL. Trimming pared 7 bases from V and 4 bases from J, leaving 10 bases between. The CDR3 totals 12 residues. CDR3 DNA: TGCGCCAGCACTGCAGGGCCCACTGAAGCTTTCTTT. Translation gives CASTAGPTEAFF.

The chain is built from TRBV3-1 (or the pseudogene TRBV3-2) and TRBJ2-1, with a tentative D call TRBD2 (5 bases). V dropped 4 bases and J dropped 3 bases, with 19 bases sitting between them. Per germline, CDR1 LGHDT and CDR2 YNNKEL (reference sequence). The CDR3 runs 17 residues. CDR3 sequence reads: CASSPQRGIYLYNEQFF. CDR3 DNA: TGTGCCAGCAGCCCACAAAGAGGGATCTACCTCTACAATGAGCAGTTCTTC.

The chain couples TRBV5-5 to TRBJ2-1, with a weak D call TRBD2 (6 bases). CDR3 size: 16 residues. The germline gives CDR1 SGHKS, CDR2 YYEKEE (reference sequence). The V end was cut by 0 bases, the J end by 7 bases, with 17 bases between. The CDR3: CASSLDMGGVGNEQFF. CDR3 nucleotide sequence: TGTGCCAGCAGCTTGGACATGGGCGGGGTAGGGAATGAGCAGTTCTTC.

The rearrangement links TRBV7-2 to TRBJ2-7; D is uncertain. The V end was cut by 4 bases, the J end by 5 bases, with 12 bases between. CDR1 is SGHTA, CDR2 FQGNSA, per germline. The CDR3 sequence is 13 residues long. CDR3: CASSWKTWNEQYF. The CDR3 coding sequence is TGTGCCAGCAGCTGGAAGACCTGGAACGAGCAGTACTTC.

The sample holds a few counts of this clone. V is TRBV6-5 and J is TRBJ2-1; D is undetermined. The CDR3 loop spans 11 amino acids. The germline V gene encodes CDR1 MNHEY and CDR2 SVGAGI. The V end lost 6 bases, the J end lost 4 bases, and 4 bases lay between the germline ends. For the CDR3, the DNA is TGTGCCAGCAGGACGTACAATGAGCAGTTCTTC. It translates to CASRTYNEQFF.

V gene TRBV19 combines with J gene TRBJ1-1; TRBD1 matches at 10 bases. Germline trimming cut 5 bases from V and 4 bases from J; bases unmatched to any gene: 4. The CDR3 contains 14 residues. Germline-derived CDR1 and CDR2 are LNHDA and SQIVND (reference sequence). The CDR3 DNA reads TGTGCCAGTAGTGGACAGGGGGGAGGCACTGAAGCTTTCTTT. Protein sequence: CASSGQGGGTEAFF.

The J gene is TRBJ2-7, the V gene TRBV2; 10 nucleotides agree with TRBD1. Trimming at V came to 8 bases and at J to 3 bases, leaving 4 bases not matched to a gene. Germline V gives CDR1 SNHLY, CDR2 FYNNEI. The CDR3 is 13 amino acids. CDR3 coding DNA: TGTGCCAGCGTAGGGACAGGGGTCTACGAGCAGTACTTC. Its protein product is CASVGTGVYEQYF.

The CDR3 coding sequence is TGTGCCTGGAGTGGACTAGCGGGTCACGGGGAGCTGTTTTTT. Translated, it gives CAWSGLAGHGELFF. The chain joins TRBV30 to TRBJ2-2, with 10 positions matching TRBD2. Germline V lookup: CDR1 GTSNPN, CDR2 SVGIG (reference sequence). The CDR3 sequence is 14 residues long. V lost 1 base, J lost 7 bases, and 3 bases stayed unmatched.

The chain has TRBV19 and TRBJ2-5; D call uncertain. V lost 3 bases, J lost 7 bases, and 6 bases lay in between. Germline assignment: CDR1 LNHDA and CDR2 SQIVND (reference sequence). The CDR3 runs to 11 residues. In DNA form, the CDR3 reads TGTGCCAGTAGTATCGGCGGGACCCAGTACTTC. Residues: CASSIGGTQYF.

The chain is built from TRBV9 and TRBJ1-4; D might be TRBD1 (5 bases). Germline CDR1 is SGDLS and CDR2 is YYNGEE. The V and J ends lost 2 bases and 5 bases respectively, with 16 bases between them. CDR3 length: 16 amino acids. The CDR3: CASSVRDLSSNEKLFF. The CDR3 region has the DNA TGTGCCAGCAGCGTCCGGGACCTCTCATCAAATGAAAAACTGTTTTTT.

The V gene is TRBV14, the J gene TRBJ2-3, with D maybe TRBD2 (6 bases). V gave up 11 bases and J gave up 2 bases, with 14 bases separating them. Germline CDR1 reads SGHDN; CDR2 reads FVKESK. The CDR3 is 13 residues long. CDR3 sequence (DNA): TGTGCCTATGACCGGGAGCCCACAGATACGCAGTATTTT. Translation gives CAYDREPTDTQYF. Full variable domain (rest looked up from reference TRBV14 and TRBJ2-3): EAGVTQFPSHSVIEKGQTVTLRCDPISGHDNLYWYRRVMGKEIKFLLHFVKESKQDESGMPNNRFLAERTGGTYSTLKVQPAELEDSGVYFCAYDREPTDTQYFGPGTRLTVL.

The chain employs TRBV9 and TRBJ1-2; D is unclear. The length of the CDR3 is 13 residues. Germline V gene data show CDR1 as SGDLS and CDR2 as YYNGEE. Trimming removed 2 bases from V and 4 bases from J, with 9 bases in between. The CDR3 coding sequence is TGTGCCAGCAGCGTCGACCTTAGCTATGGCTACACCTTC. It codes for CASSVDLSYGYTF.

The rearrangement links TRBV28 to TRBJ2-2; 8 positions match TRBD2. The germline V gene encodes CDR1 MDHEN and CDR2 SYDVKM. The CDR3 has 16 residues. The V segment lost 3 bases and the J segment 2 bases; nucleotides outside the gene matches: 5. CDR3 loop: CASSFQLAVNTGELFF. In DNA, the CDR3 is TGTGCCAGCAGTTTTCAACTAGCGGTTAACACCGGGGAGCTGTTTTTT.

V gene TRBV7-2 combines with J gene TRBJ2-3; 13 bases map to TRBD2. This CDR3 is built from 17 residues. V trimming: 4 bases; J trimming: 4 bases; junction bases outside the gene matches: 8. The germline CDR1 and CDR2 sequences are SGHTA and FQGNSA. The CDR3, as DNA: TGTGCCAGCAGCTCTAGGACTAGCGGGAGATCGGCAGATACGCAGTATTTT. Residues: CASSSRTSGRSADTQYF.